This T cell receptor beta chain is from a study of cytomegalovirus exposure and HLA in healthy donors. After removal of 0 bases from V and 4 bases from J, the junction contained 5 bases not matched to a gene. The CDR3 totals 18 residues. Per germline, CDR1 SGHTA and CDR2 FQGNSA. A multiplex PCR was run with 60 Vbeta primers and 13 Jbeta primers. Method: immunoSEQ multiplex PCR; TCRdb's copy keeps in-frame clones and lacks some. The repertoire holds about 120,000 clones, around four fifths seen once, with 20% in the top ten. This clonotype was sampled from a young man in good health and CMV-seropositive. Sequencing input: PBMCs. The chain joins TRBV7-2 to TRBJ2-5; 16 positions match TRBD2. This CDR3 is CASSLAGLAGGAGETQYF. CDR3 nucleotides: TGTGCCAGCAGCTTAGCGGGACTAGCGGGGGGGGCTGGAGAGACCCAGTACTTC.